The 20 T cell receptor beta chains below come from one sample, sequenced in a study of STAT5B mutations in CD4+ large granular lymphocyte leukemia. Clones were read by immunoSEQ multiplex PCR, and TCRdb kept only the in-frame ones, dropping some. Of nearly 35,000 clones listed, around 67% are singletons. The sample taken for sequencing was CD4+ T cells from blood buffy coats. The receptor set was obtained from a human donor in good health.

This rearrangement joins TRBV10-2 to TRBJ2-6; 11 bases map to TRBD2. The CDR3 contains 16 residues. Germline lookup yields CDR1 WSHSY and CDR2 SAAADI. The V gene end was trimmed by 7 bases and the J gene end by 1 base; junction bases not matched to a gene: 3. CDR3 in amino acids: CASTLAGGSGANVLTF. CDR3 nucleotides: TGCGCCAGCACCTTAGCGGGGGGGTCTGGGGCCAACGTCCTGACTTTC.

J is TRBJ1-5 and V is TRBV2, with 8 nucleotides matching TRBD1. The J segment lost 6 bases and the V segment lost 6 bases, leaving 7 bases of the junction unmatched. Germline loops: CDR1 SNHLY, CDR2 FYNNEI. This CDR3 contains 14 residues. For the CDR3, the DNA is TGTGCCAGCAGCCAGACAGGGGCGCGTCAGCCCCAGCATTTT. Translation: CASSQTGARQPQHF.

The chain links TRBV2 to TRBJ2-5; 8 nucleotides align to TRBD1. V trimming: 4 bases; J trimming: 5 bases; junction bases outside the gene matches: 6. The CDR3 sequence is 14 residues long. CDR1 and CDR2 (germline): SNHLY, FYNNEI. CDR3 sequence: CASSVSGGGETQYF. The CDR3 DNA reads TGTGCCAGCAGTGTGTCAGGGGGCGGCGAGACCCAGTACTTC.

This clone was seen more than once but under ten times. The rearrangement uses TRBV4-3 and TRBJ2-7; 8 bases are shared with TRBD1. CDR1 and CDR2 from the germline V gene are LGHNA and YSLEER. V shed 1 base, J shed 6 bases, and the junction held 5 bases outside the gene matches. The CDR3 is 14 amino acids. The CDR3 bases are TGCGCCAGCAGCCAAGGACAGGGGTATGGCGAGCAGTACTTC. This sequence encodes CASSQGQGYGEQYF.

This clone was counted a few times. This chain uses TRBV18 with TRBJ1-1; D remains unclear. The CDR3 sequence is 15 residues long. Trimming stripped 3 bases from V and 2 bases from J, with 13 bases between. The V gene's germline CDR1 is KGHSH and CDR2 LQKENI. The CDR3 sequence is CASSPPRGSNTEAFF. Here the CDR3 DNA reads TGTGCCAGCTCACCGCCCAGAGGGAGTAACACTGAAGCTTTCTTT. Variable domain in full (rest from reference TRBV18 and TRBJ1-1): NAGVMQNPRHLVRRRGQEARLRCSPMKGHSHVYWYRQLPEEGLKFMVYLQKENIIDESGMPKERFSAEFPKEGPSILRIQQVVRGDSAAYFCASSPPRGSNTEAFFGQGTRLTVV.

The chain joins TRBV6-6 to TRBJ1-2, with D uncertain. Germline V gene data show CDR1 as MNHNY and CDR2 as SVGAGI (reference sequence). This CDR3 has 14 residues. V gave up 0 bases and J gave up 4 bases, with 9 bases separating them. The CDR3 loop is CASSYSTTLYGYTF. In nucleotides, the CDR3 is TGTGCCAGCAGTTACTCGACGACACTCTATGGCTACACCTTC.

The chain joins TRBV5-4 to TRBJ1-2; maybe TRBD1 (5 bases). V was clipped by 0 bases and J by 7 bases, with 10 bases between them. The CDR3 runs 13 residues. CDR1 and CDR2 (germline): SGHNT, YYREEE (reference sequence). CDR3 residues: CASSLAREGGYTF. DNA of the CDR3: TGTGCCAGCAGCTTGGCCAGGGAAGGTGGCTACACCTTC. Based on the CDR3 plus reference TRBV5-4 and TRBJ1-2, the full variable domain is ETGVTQSPTHLIKTRGQQVTLRCSSQSGHNTVSWYQQALGQGPQFIFQYYREEENGRGNFPPRFSGLQFPNYSSELNVNALELDDSALYLCASSLAREGGYTFGSGTRLTVV.

The V call is TRBV27, the J call TRBJ2-7; possible D gene TRBD1, 6 bases. V lost 2 bases, J lost 2 bases, and 10 bases lay in between. CDR1 and CDR2 (germline): MNHEY, SMNVEV (reference sequence). The CDR3 covers 14 residues. The CDR3 is CASSLHGDTYEQYF. The CDR3 coding sequence is TGTGCCAGCAGTTTACACGGGGACACCTACGAGCAGTACTTC.

The chain couples TRBV10-3 to TRBJ1-1; the match to TRBD1 covers 10 bases. The CDR3 has 17 residues. CDR1 and CDR2 (germline): ENHRY, SYGVKD. Germline trimming cut 4 bases from V and 0 bases from J; bases unmatched to any gene: 8. The CDR3 nucleotides are TGTGCCATCAGTGGTGGTGGGACAGGGGCCTTGAACACTGAAGCTTTCTTT. It encodes CAISGGGTGALNTEAFF.

This chain joins TRBV6-1 and TRBJ2-7; D unclear. Trimming stripped 4 bases from V and 2 bases from J, with 6 bases between. CDR1 and CDR2 from the germline V gene are MNHNS and SASEGT. CDR3 length equals 12 residues. The CDR3: CASSGQTYEQYF. As DNA, the CDR3 is TGTGCCAGCAGTGGTCAGACCTACGAGCAGTACTTC.

The genes are TRBV5-1 and TRBJ2-7; the match to TRBD2 covers 13 bases. With V trimmed by 2 bases and J by 5 bases, 4 bases remained unmatched. The CDR3 length is 15 residues. Per germline, CDR1 SGHRS and CDR2 YFSETQ. This CDR3 is CASSLLAGGPHEQYF. The CDR3 region has the DNA TGCGCCAGCAGCTTACTAGCGGGGGGGCCCCACGAGCAGTACTTC.

The V gene is TRBV4-1, the J gene TRBJ2-5; tentative D call: TRBD1 (6 bases). Germline V gives CDR1 MGHRA, CDR2 YSYEKL. Trimming removed 3 bases from V and 5 bases from J, with 16 bases in between. CDR3 length: 15 amino acids. CDR3 nucleotides: TGCGCCAGCAGCCAGACCATCCCCACAGGGGAGACCCAGTACTTC. The encoded protein is CASSQTIPTGETQYF.

This clone appeared a few times. This rearrangement joins TRBV6-4 to TRBJ1-5; 8 bases match TRBD1. CDR3 length: 15 residues. CDR1 MRHNA and CDR2 SNTAGT come from the germline V gene. V was clipped by 6 bases and J by 7 bases; unmatched bases: 11. The CDR3 sequence: CASSAVRTGGQPQHF. The CDR3 nucleotides are TGTGCCAGCAGCGCCGTCCGTACAGGGGGGCAGCCCCAGCATTTT.

V gene TRBV6-6 combines with J gene TRBJ1-6; tentatively, D is TRBD1 (5 bases). Germline CDR1 is MNHNY and CDR2 is SVGAGI (reference sequence). The length of the CDR3 is 16 residues. The V and J ends lost 6 bases and 5 bases respectively, with 17 bases between them. The CDR3 protein is CASSPTGGRDNSPLHF. The CDR3 DNA follows: TGTGCCAGCAGCCCTACGGGGGGTCGGGATAATTCACCCCTCCACTTT.

J is TRBJ2-1 and V is TRBV7-3, with 7 nucleotides matching TRBD1. Trimming cost V 5 bases and J 3 bases; bases outside gene matches: 4. The CDR3 has 14 residues. Germline values: CDR1 SGHTA, CDR2 FQGTGA. In DNA, the CDR3 is TGTGCCAGCAGCCCACAGGGGATCTACAATGAGCAGTTCTTC. It specifies CASSPQGIYNEQFF.

In this sample, this clone turned up a few times. The rearrangement uses TRBV18 and TRBJ2-1; D possibly corresponds to TRBD1 (5 bases). V lost 1 base and J 1 base, leaving 8 bases between the germline ends. From germline, CDR1 is KGHSH and CDR2 LQKENI. The CDR3 has 15 amino acids. This CDR3 is CASSPQAGSYNEQFF. The CDR3 DNA follows: TGTGCCAGCTCACCACAAGCAGGGTCCTACAATGAGCAGTTCTTC.

The table lists this clone with a few counts. The rearrangement links TRBV7-3 to TRBJ2-1; no definite D call. The germline V and J ends were trimmed by 1 base and 6 bases, with 7 bases remaining between them. Looked up from germline, CDR1 is SGHTA and CDR2 is FQGTGA. This CDR3 is 13 amino acids long. CDR3 sequence (DNA): TGTGCCAGCAGCTTAAGTTCCCCCAATGAGCAGTTCTTC. Its protein product is CASSLSSPNEQFF.

This clone turned up a few times. The chain employs TRBV18 and TRBJ1-1; D perhaps matches TRBD1 (6 bases). Germline V gene lookup returns CDR1 KGHSH and CDR2 LQKENI. The CDR3 loop spans 14 amino acids. The ends were cut back, 6 bases at V and 4 bases at J, with 15 bases in the middle. The CDR3, as DNA: TGTGCCAGCTCCGCCGGGCAGGGGAGCACTGAAGCTTTCTTT. It codes for CASSAGQGSTEAFF.

The chain employs TRBV15 and TRBJ2-1, with a possible D match to TRBD2 (6 bases). This CDR3 is built from 15 residues. Germline loops: CDR1 LNHNV, CDR2 YYDKDF (reference sequence). Trimming left V 6 bases short and J 2 bases short, with 14 bases between. As DNA, the CDR3 is TGTGCCACCAGGGGGGACTCTAAGACCTACAATGAGCAGTTCTTC. Translation: CATRGDSKTYNEQFF.

The chain employs TRBV12-5 and TRBJ1-2; D unresolved. The germline gives CDR1 LGHNT, CDR2 FRNRAP. This CDR3 region has 12 residues. Trimming removed 1 base at V and 7 bases at J, with 7 bases between. The CDR3 spells CASGLETGGYTF. The CDR3 DNA is TGTGCTAGTGGTTTGGAGACTGGTGGCTACACCTTC. The whole variable domain, remainder taken from reference TRBV12-5 and TRBJ1-2, is DARVTQTPRHKVTEMGQEVTMRCQPILGHNTVFWYRQTMMQGLELLAYFRNRAPLDDSGMPKDRFSAEMPDATLATLKIQPSEPRDSAVYFCASGLETGGYTFGSGTRLTVV.